The clone carrying this TCR beta chain was counted only a few times. Its antigen is unknown. The trim removed 1 base at V and 3 bases at J, leaving 6 bases unmatched. Germline V gene data show CDR1 as LGHNA and CDR2 as YNFKEQ. CDR3 length equals 16 residues. This specimen belongs to a study of identical twins. Overall study results and limits: Model-predicted out-of-frame TCR alpha sharing fell below observed values in monozygotic twins. Shared out-of-frame alpha sequences (those common to twins) showed excess low generation probability. Conclusions leaned on cross-sectional statistical analysis and did not track the same donors over time.

Each CDR3 protein is one row after TCRdb ran MiXCR on the 5' RACE reads. The data show 400,000 to 550,000 distinct CDR3 sequences, 13% to 15% seen once. The same specimen was also included in a second study, on yellow fever vaccine responses in identical twins. That paper states: Twins' T cell vaccine responses reportedly looked partly convergent, partly personalized.

The chain joins TRBV4-2 to TRBJ2-7; 10 bases align to TRBD1. This clonotype was obtained from a woman aged 18-29 years in good health. Sequencing input: CD4+ T cells sorted from blood. CDR3 bases: TGTGCCAGCAGCCAAGTTTGGGACAGGGGCGTCTACGAGCAGTACTTC. Protein sequence: CASSQVWDRGVYEQYF.